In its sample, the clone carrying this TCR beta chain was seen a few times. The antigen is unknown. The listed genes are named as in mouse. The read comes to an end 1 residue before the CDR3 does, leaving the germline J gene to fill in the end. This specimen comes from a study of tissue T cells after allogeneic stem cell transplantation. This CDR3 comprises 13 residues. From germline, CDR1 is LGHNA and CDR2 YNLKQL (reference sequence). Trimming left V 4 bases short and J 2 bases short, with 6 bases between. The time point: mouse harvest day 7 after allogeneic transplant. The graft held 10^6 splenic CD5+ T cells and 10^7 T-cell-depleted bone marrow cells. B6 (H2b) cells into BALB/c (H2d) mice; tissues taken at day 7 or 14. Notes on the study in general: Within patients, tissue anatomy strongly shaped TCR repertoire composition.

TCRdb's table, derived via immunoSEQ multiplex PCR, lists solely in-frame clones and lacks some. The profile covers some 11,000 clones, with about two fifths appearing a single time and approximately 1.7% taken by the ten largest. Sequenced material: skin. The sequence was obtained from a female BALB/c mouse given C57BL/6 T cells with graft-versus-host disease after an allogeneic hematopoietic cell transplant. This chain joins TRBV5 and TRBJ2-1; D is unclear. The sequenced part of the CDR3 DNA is TGTGCCAGCAGCCCCCAGGACTATGCTGAGCAGTTC. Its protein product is CASSPQDYAEQF. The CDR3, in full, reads CASSPQDYAEQFF.